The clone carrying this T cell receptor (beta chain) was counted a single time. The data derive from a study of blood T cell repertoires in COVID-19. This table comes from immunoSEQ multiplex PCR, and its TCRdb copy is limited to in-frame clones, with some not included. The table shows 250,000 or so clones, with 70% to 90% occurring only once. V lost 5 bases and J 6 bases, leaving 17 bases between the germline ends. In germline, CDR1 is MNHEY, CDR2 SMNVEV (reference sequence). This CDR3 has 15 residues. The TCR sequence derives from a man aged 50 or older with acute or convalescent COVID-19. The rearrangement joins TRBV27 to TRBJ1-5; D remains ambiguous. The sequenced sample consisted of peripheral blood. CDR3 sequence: CASSVSGGWGQPQHF. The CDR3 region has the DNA TGTGCCAGCAGTGTGTCGGGAGGGTGGGGTCAGCCCCAGCATTTT.